This T cell receptor beta chain stems from a study of cytomegalovirus exposure and HLA in healthy donors. Study-wide results and caveats: CMV serostatus was the sole immune exposure data available.

Primers: 60 Vbeta forward and 13 Jbeta reverse. Assay used: immunoSEQ multiplex PCR; TCRdb lists only in-frame clones, some missing. The sample records more than 200,000 clones, under 80% being singletons. For this clone: Antigen specificity is unknown.

The sequenced sample consisted of PBMCs. This clonotype was sampled from a girl aged 2 to 10 in good health and CMV-seronegative.

Here the CDR3 reads CASRLTSGPYEQYF. In nucleotides, the CDR3 is TGTGCCAGCCGTCTGACTAGCGGTCCCTACGAGCAGTACTTC. This chain links TRBV27 with TRBJ2-7; 9 nucleotides agree with TRBD2. The CDR3 runs 14 residues. After removal of 8 bases from V and 2 bases from J, the junction contained 7 bases not matched to a gene. Germline loops: CDR1 MNHEY, CDR2 SMNVEV (reference sequence).